This record concerns one T cell receptor beta chain sequence. The data are from a study of OX40 agonist ivuxolimab in advanced cancers. On the study more broadly: Dosing consisted of intravenous ivuxolimab at 0.01 to 10 mg/kg every 2 weeks. Cancers in dose escalation were hepatocellular, melanoma, renal cell and head and neck.

V trimming: 3 bases; J trimming: 0 bases; junction bases outside the gene matches: 10. The CDR3 consists of 17 residues. Germline CDR1 and CDR2: LNHNV and YYDKDF (reference sequence). Method: immunoSEQ multiplex PCR; TCRdb's copy keeps in-frame clones and lacks some. The profile shows 50,000 to 70,000 clones, around 85% of them singletons. V gene TRBV15 combines with J gene TRBJ1-2; TRBD1 matches 7 bases. This receptor was identified in an adult with an advanced solid tumor such as melanoma, head and neck, liver or kidney cancer. Sequencing used CD4+ or CD8+ T cells sorted from blood, obtained in a trial of the OX40 agonist ivuxolimab. As DNA, the CDR3 is TGTGCCACCAGCAGTGAGACCGGGACAGTAGCTAACTATGGCTACACCTTC. It specifies CATSSETGTVANYGYTF.